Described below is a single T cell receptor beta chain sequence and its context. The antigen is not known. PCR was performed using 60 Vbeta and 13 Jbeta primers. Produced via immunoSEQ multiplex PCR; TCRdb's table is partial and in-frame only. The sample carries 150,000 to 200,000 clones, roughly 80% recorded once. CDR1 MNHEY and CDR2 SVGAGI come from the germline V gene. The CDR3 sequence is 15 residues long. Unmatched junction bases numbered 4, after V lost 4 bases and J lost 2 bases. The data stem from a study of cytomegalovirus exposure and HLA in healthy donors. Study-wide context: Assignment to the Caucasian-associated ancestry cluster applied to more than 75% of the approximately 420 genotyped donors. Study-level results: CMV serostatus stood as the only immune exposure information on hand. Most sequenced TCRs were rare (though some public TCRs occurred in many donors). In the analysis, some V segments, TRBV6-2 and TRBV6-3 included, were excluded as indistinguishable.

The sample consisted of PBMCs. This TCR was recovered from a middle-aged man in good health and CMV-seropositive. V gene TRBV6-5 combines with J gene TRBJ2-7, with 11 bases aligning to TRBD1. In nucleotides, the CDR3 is TGTGCCAGCAGTTCCCCGGGACAGGGGGCCTACGAGCAGTACTTC. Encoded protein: CASSSPGQGAYEQYF.